This TCR beta chain was captured in a study of cytomegalovirus exposure and HLA in healthy donors. Background on the study: Roughly 80% of 398 genotyped donors fell in the Caucasian-associated ancestry cluster. Findings of the study overall: The authors later linked a missense DCLRE1C variant to TCR beta V- and J-gene trimming.

A multiplex PCR was run with 60 Vbeta primers and 13 Jbeta primers. Per the original data handling: A later analysis tallied 65 million to 85 million unique TCR beta chains, 10 million to 12 million of them shared. Assay used: immunoSEQ multiplex PCR; TCRdb lists only in-frame clones, some missing. That table furnishes V, J and clone size, whereas the DNA furnished D and trimming. Found here are about 120,000 clones, 60% to 85% of them singletons; the top ten hold 2% to 3%. Concerning this clone itself: As yet, its antigen is unknown.

Germline CDR1 is SNHLY and CDR2 is FYNNEI. This CDR3 has 16 residues. V lost 2 bases to trimming and J lost 7 bases; unmatched junction nucleotides: 10. The gene calls are TRBV2 and TRBJ1-4, with TRBD1 matching 7 bases. Sequencing used PBMCs. The receptor was derived from a female donor in good health and CMV-seronegative. The CDR3 sequence: CASSEWSGGNREKLFF. The CDR3 DNA is TGTGCCAGCAGTGAATGGTCAGGGGGAAATCGTGAAAAACTGTTTTTT. Complete variable domain (other parts from reference TRBV2 and TRBJ1-4): EPEVTQTPSHQVTQMGQEVILRCVPISNHLYFYWYRQILGQKVEFLVSFYNNEISEKSEIFDDQFSVERPDGSNFTLKIRSTKLEDSAMYFCASSEWSGGNREKLFFGSGTQLSVL.